This TCR beta chain was found in a study of blood T cell repertoires in COVID-19. Looking at the study overall: COVID-19 samples collected from the United States, Italy and Spain covered acute and convalescent phases. From T cells, B-cell-depleted T cells, or PBMCs came the material, which was cDNA or gDNA.

Authors' methods: Estimates of nucleated cell counts were drawn from the amplification of reference gene primers. The data were produced by immunoSEQ multiplex PCR, yet TCRdb's version contains in-frame clones alone and is incomplete. From that table come the V and J calls and clone size; the DNA was used to work out D and trimming. This table has 250,000 or so clones, approximately 90% appearing once. This CDR3 contains 14 residues. Looked up from germline, CDR1 is MNHEY and CDR2 is SVGAGI. Trimming removed 5 bases from V and 5 bases from J; junction bases left unmatched: 7. The chain has TRBV6-5 and TRBJ2-5; 8 bases agree with TRBD2. This clonotype originated in a man aged 18 to 29 with active or convalescent COVID-19. The specimen was peripheral blood. The CDR3 loop is CASSPWTGGETQYF. In DNA form, the CDR3 reads TGTGCCAGCAGTCCGTGGACGGGAGGGGAGACCCAGTACTTC.